This TCR beta chain was profiled in a study of neurological immune-mediated disorders. TCRdb passed the 5' RACE reads through MiXCR, listing each CDR3 protein once. This sample yields approximately 66,000 distinct CDR3 sequences, of which 4.5% are seen a single time; 6.9% belongs to the top ten. This clonotype was recorded many times. This clonotype was sampled from a man in his thirties or forties with multiple sclerosis. The sample taken for sequencing was PBMCs.

The CDR3 loop reads CASSDRGRSDTQYF. CDR3 in DNA: TGTGCCAGCAGTGACAGGGGGCGGTCGGATACGCAGTATTTT. This chain uses TRBV12-3 or TRBV12-4 with TRBJ2-3; 10 nucleotides match TRBD1. Unmatched junction bases numbered 5, after V lost 5 bases and J lost 6 bases. This CDR3 has 14 amino acids.